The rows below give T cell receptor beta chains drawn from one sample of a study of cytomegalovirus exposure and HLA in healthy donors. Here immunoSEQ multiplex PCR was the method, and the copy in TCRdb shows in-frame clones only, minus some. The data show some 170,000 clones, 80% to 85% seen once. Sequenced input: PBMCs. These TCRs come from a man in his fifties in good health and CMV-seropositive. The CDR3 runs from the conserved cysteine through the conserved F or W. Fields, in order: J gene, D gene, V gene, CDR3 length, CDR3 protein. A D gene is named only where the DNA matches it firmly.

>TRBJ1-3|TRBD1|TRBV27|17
CASSPNTGGFSGNTIYF
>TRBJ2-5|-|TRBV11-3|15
CASSLGAKSQETQYF
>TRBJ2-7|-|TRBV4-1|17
CASSRIPPAGAPYEQYF
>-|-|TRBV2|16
CASSEKVENNSYEQYF
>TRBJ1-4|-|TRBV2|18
CASSDGGKGGGVSEKLFF
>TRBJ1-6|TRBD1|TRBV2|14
CARGLQGAGSPLHF
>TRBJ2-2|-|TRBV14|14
CASSLSGNGGELFF
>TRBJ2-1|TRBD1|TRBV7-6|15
CASSTGQDHHNEQFF
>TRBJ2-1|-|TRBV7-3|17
CASSLTVTPSSYNEQFF
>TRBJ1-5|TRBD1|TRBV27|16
CASRIGTGGSNQPQHF
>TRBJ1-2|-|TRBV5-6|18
CASSLGLSGRGANYGYTF
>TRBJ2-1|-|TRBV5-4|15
CASNHPTSSYNEQFF
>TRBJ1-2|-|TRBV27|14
CASSSRGGARGYTF
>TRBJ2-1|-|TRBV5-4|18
CASSLSLQTKSSYNEQFF
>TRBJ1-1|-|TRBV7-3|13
CASSSGPRTEAFF
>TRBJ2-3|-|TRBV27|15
CASRPYGGSTDTQYF
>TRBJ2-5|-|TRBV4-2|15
CASSQQTRAQETQYF
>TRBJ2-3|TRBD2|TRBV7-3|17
CASSPRAASGGADTQYF
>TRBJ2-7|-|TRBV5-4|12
CASSFRGYEQYF
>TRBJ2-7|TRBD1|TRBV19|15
CASSRGQGPTYEQYF
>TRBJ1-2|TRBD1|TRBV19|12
CASRDSYYGYTF
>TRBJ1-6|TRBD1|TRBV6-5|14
CASRRTGVSSPLHF
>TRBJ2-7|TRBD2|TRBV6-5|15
CASSFSSGVSYEQYF
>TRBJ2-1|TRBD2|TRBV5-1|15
CASSIGLAGYNEQFF
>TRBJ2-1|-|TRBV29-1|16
CSVEGTRHSSYNEQFF
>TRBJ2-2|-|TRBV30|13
CAWSVREPGELFF
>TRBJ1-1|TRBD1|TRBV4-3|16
CASSQQWTGDHTEAFF
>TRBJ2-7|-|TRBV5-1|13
CASSLTPSYEQYF
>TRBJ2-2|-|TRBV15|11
CATSSSGELFF
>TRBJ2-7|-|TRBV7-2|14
CASRATRLSYEQYF
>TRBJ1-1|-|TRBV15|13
CATSSQVNTEAFF
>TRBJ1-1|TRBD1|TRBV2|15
CASNVRGRGDTEAFF
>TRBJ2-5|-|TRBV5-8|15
CASGPSTRVGETQYF
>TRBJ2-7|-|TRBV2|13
CASLLVAQGEQYF
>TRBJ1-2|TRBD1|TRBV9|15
CASSPGTGDGYGYTF
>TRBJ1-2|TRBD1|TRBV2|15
CASSEGTGGEYGYTF
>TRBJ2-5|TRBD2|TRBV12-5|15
CASGTGGAVGETQYF
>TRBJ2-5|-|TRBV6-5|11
CASSYLETQYF
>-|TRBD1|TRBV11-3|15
CASSHGTGHSYEQYF
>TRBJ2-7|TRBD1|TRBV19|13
CASSSGQGYEQYF
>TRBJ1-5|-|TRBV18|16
CASSPLALGANQPQHF
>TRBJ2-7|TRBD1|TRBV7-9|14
CASSLLRQGYEQYF
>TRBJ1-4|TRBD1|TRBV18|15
CASSPRDRGPEKLFF
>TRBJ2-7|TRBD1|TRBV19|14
CASSGDRGSYEQYF
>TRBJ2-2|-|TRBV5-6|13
CASSWTGFGELFF
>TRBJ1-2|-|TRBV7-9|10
CSSSEGDTRF